The 14 T cell receptor beta chains presented below share a single source sample, sequenced in a study of response to subunit inactivated influenza vaccine. MiXCR was run by TCRdb on the RT-PCR reads, yielding one entry per CDR3 protein. The sample holds roughly 520,000 distinct CDR3 sequences, about 25% seen once. The source material was CD4+ T cells sorted from PBMCs, sampled 4 to 6 days after vaccination. Source of these receptors: a man over 45 who received an inactivated influenza vaccine.

This clonotype was observed a few times. This chain uses TRBV7-2 with TRBJ2-7, with 7 bases matching TRBD1. V lost 3 bases, J lost 0 bases, and 2 bases stayed unmatched. CDR3 length equals 14 residues. Per germline, CDR1 SGHTA and CDR2 FQGNSA. The CDR3 DNA reads as TGTGCCAGCAGCTTTGGACAGGTCTCCTACGAGCAGTACTTC. Its translation: CASSFGQVSYEQYF.

In its sample, this clonotype was seen a few times. The genes are TRBV20-1 and TRBJ2-1; 9 nucleotides agree with TRBD1. Germline-derived CDR1 and CDR2 are DFQATT and SNEGSKA (reference sequence). This CDR3 has 15 residues. V dropped 3 bases and J dropped 6; count of bases not matched to a gene: 9. The CDR3 DNA is TGCAGTGCTAGGGGGCGGGACAGGGTAATCAATGAGCAGTTCTTC. Translation: CSARGRDRVINEQFF.

This clonotype was picked up a small number of times. This chain joins TRBV24-1 and TRBJ1-2; D is ambiguous. This CDR3 comprises 12 residues. The V gene's germline CDR1 is KGHDR and CDR2 SFDVKD. V lost 3 bases, J lost 4 bases, and 5 bases lay in between. Here the CDR3 reads CATSDPVYGYTF. The CDR3 DNA is TGTGCCACCAGTGATCCGGTCTATGGCTACACCTTC.

The J gene is TRBJ2-3, the V gene TRBV20-1, with 9 bases matching TRBD1. The CDR3 contains 14 residues. Per the germline V gene, CDR1 is DFQATT and CDR2 is SNEGSKA (reference sequence). Germline trimming cut 4 bases from V and 7 bases from J; bases unmatched to any gene: 9. CDR3 region: CSATGTGNSNTQYF. CDR3 nucleotide sequence: TGCAGTGCTACCGGGACAGGGAATTCTAATACGCAGTATTTT.

This clonotype has just a few counts. V gene TRBV28 combines with J gene TRBJ1-5, with 8 nucleotides matching TRBD1. Trimming removed 2 bases from V and 3 bases from J; junction bases left unmatched: 3. Germline values: CDR1 MDHEN, CDR2 SYDVKM. CDR3 length equals 15 residues. The CDR3 DNA reads TGTGCCAGCAGTTTAGGGGACAGGCCCAATCAGCCCCAGCATTTT. Translated, it gives CASSLGDRPNQPQHF.

The chain recombines TRBV21-1 with TRBJ2-7; the D call TRBD2 from the table was never checked on the DNA. TRBV21-1 is annotated as a pseudogene. CDR3 length: 17 residues. CDR3 coding DNA: TGTGCCAGCAGCAAAGACCCGGGAGGGCTATTTGATTACGAGCAGTACTTC. Translating gives CASSKDPGGLFDYEQYF.

This clonotype appeared a few times. The chain links TRBV7-9 to TRBJ2-1; D unclear. V gave up 1 base and J gave up 4 bases, with 5 bases separating them. CDR3 length: 13 residues. Germline assignment: CDR1 SEHNR and CDR2 FQNEAQ (reference sequence). Here the CDR3 DNA reads TGTGCCAGCAGCTTAGAACAGTACAATGAGCAGTTCTTC. Its protein product is CASSLEQYNEQFF.

There are a few counts of this clonotype. The chain couples TRBV7-2 to TRBJ1-6; 10 nucleotides agree with TRBD1. The CDR3 consists of 16 residues. CDR1 SGHTA and CDR2 FQGNSA come from the germline V gene. V lost 6 bases, J lost 6 bases, and 8 bases stayed unmatched. CDR3 in DNA: TGTGCCAGCAGTTCCATGACAGGGGGCCCTAATTCACCCCTCCACTTT. As protein: CASSSMTGGPNSPLHF.

The J gene is TRBJ1-1, the V gene TRBV6-2 or TRBV6-3; no firm D call. Trimming took off 3 bases at V and 4 bases at J, with 6 bases between the two ends. Germline V gene sequence: CDR1 MNHEY, CDR2 SVGEGT. The CDR3 runs 12 residues. Here the CDR3 DNA reads TGTGCCAGCAGTTATGTGGGCACTGAAGCTTTCTTT. It yields the protein CASSYVGTEAFF.

V gene TRBV9 combines with J gene TRBJ2-7; 12 nucleotides align to TRBD1. The length of the CDR3 is 16 residues. J lost 2 bases, V lost 4 bases, and 7 bases had no gene match. Germline loops: CDR1 SGDLS, CDR2 YYNGEE. DNA for the CDR3: TGTGCCAGCAGCATCGGGACAGGGGGCACCACCTACGAGCAGTACTTC. Translated, it gives CASSIGTGGTTYEQYF. The full variable domain, in which reference TRBV9 and TRBJ2-7 provide the parts outside the CDR3, is DSGVTQTPKHLITATGQRVTLRCSPRSGDLSVYWYQQSLDQGLQFLIQYYNGEERAKGNILERFSAQQFPDLHSELNLSSLELGDSALYFCASSIGTGGTTYEQYFGPGTRLTVT.

This clonotype has just a few counts. The J gene is TRBJ2-1, the V gene TRBV7-2, with D possibly TRBD1 on 5 matching bases. The CDR3 runs to 16 residues. Between the trimmed V and J ends, which lost 5 bases and 0 bases, there was a span of 14 bases. Germline V gives CDR1 SGHTA, CDR2 FQGNSA. The CDR3 is CASSTRTTSSYNEQFF. The CDR3, as DNA: TGTGCCAGCAGCACCCGGACAACAAGCTCCTACAATGAGCAGTTCTTC. The complete variable domain, with remaining parts taken from reference TRBV7-2 and TRBJ2-1, reads GAGVSQSPSNKVTEKGKDVELRCDPISGHTALYWYRQSLGQGLEFLIYFQGNSAPDKSGLPSDRFSAERTGGSVSTLTIQRTQQEDSAVYLCASSTRTTSSYNEQFFGPGTRLTVL.

The chain links TRBV7-2 to TRBJ1-6; 9 bases agree with TRBD1. The CDR3 totals 16 residues. The junction had 6 bases not matched to a gene; V was cut back by 2 bases and J by 7 bases. Germline V gene data show CDR1 as SGHTA and CDR2 as FQGNSA. The CDR3 bases are TGTGCCAGCAGCTTATCCGGACAGGGGAGGAATTCACCCCTCCACTTT. Residues: CASSLSGQGRNSPLHF.

The J gene is TRBJ2-4, the V gene TRBV20-1; D perhaps matches TRBD2 (6 bases). The germline V and J ends were trimmed by 4 bases and 7 bases, with 23 bases remaining between them. Germline-derived CDR1 and CDR2 are DFQATT and SNEGSKA (reference sequence). CDR3 length equals 16 residues. This CDR3 is CSANDFERAALNIQYF. The CDR3 DNA sequence: TGCAGTGCTAATGACTTCGAGCGGGCAGCATTGAACATTCAGTACTTC.

The CDR3 coding sequence is TGTGCCAGCAGCGCCCAGGGAGCGGGGCGCTACAATGAGCAGTTCTTC. Encoded protein: CASSAQGAGRYNEQFF. The chain recombines TRBV7-2 with TRBJ2-1, with 7 bases matching TRBD2. The CDR3 runs to 16 residues. Unmatched junction bases numbered 10, after V lost 5 bases and J lost 3 bases. Germline assignment: CDR1 SGHTA and CDR2 FQGNSA.